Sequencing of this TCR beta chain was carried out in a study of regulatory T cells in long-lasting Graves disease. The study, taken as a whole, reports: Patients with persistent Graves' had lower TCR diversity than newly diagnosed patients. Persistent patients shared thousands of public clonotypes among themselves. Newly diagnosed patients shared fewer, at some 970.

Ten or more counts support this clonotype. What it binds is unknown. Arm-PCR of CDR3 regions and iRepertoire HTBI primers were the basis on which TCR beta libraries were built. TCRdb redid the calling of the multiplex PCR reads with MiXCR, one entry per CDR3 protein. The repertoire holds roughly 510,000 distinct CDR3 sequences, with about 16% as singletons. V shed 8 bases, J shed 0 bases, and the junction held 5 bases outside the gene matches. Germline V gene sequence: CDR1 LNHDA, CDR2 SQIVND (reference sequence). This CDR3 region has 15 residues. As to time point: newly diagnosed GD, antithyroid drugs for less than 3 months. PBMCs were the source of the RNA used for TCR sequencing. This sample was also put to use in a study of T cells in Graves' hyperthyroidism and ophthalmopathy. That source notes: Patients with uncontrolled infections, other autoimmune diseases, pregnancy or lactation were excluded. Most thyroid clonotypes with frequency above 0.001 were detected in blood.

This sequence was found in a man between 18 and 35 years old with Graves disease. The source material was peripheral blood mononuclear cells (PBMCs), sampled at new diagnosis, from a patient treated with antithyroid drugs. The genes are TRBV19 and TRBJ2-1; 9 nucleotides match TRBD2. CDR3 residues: CASSAGGSSYNEQFF. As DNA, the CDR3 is TGTGCCAGTTCGGCGGGGGGGAGCTCCTACAATGAGCAGTTCTTC. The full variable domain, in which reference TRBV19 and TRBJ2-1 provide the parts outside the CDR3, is DGGITQSPKYLFRKEGQNVTLSCEQNLNHDAMYWYRQDPGQGLRLIYYSQIVNDFQKGDIAEGYSVSREKKESFPLTVTSAQKNPTAFYLCASSAGGSSYNEQFFGPGTRLTVL.